Listed below are T cell receptor beta chains from one sample, sequenced in a study of T cell changes during pregnancy in multiple sclerosis. Profiled with immunoSEQ multiplex PCR; TCRdb holds only in-frame clones, not every one. The sample has about 110,000 clones, less than 95% seen once. The material was peripheral blood, obtained in the third trimester of pregnancy. These receptors were taken from a female donor in good health, enrolled as a control in a pregnancy study. Each CDR3 is given without its conserved first and last residue. Fields, in order: V gene, J gene, CDR3 protein.

>TRBV4-1|TRBJ1-5
ASSQDWAGDQPQH
>TRBV18|TRBJ2-7
ASSQGTDYEQY
>TRBV5-1|TRBJ2-7
ASAPGGSTYEQY
>TRBV30|TRBJ1-2
AWSSNYGYT
>TRBV6-1|TRBJ1-4
AFGGSFNEKLF
>TRBV4-1|TRBJ2-1
ASSLSGLAGLTSYNEQF
>TRBV5-4|TRBJ2-7
ASSSGTALSYEQY
>TRBV18|TRBJ2-1
ASSANLNFYTSGNYNEQF
>TRBV9|TRBJ2-2
ASSVDGLAGGPTGELF
>TRBV7-3|TRBJ2-2
ASSLEGGVNTGELF
>TRBV9|TRBJ2-3
ASSYLQGDTQY
>TRBV7-3|TRBJ2-7
ASSSTGPYEQY
>TRBV27|TRBJ1-1
ASSGGWNTEAF
>TRBV7-9|TRBJ1-1
ASSSPGTGDPSNTEAF
>TRBV5-5|TRBJ1-4
ASTRAGQNEKLF
>TRBV5-6|TRBJ1-6
ASSYSGYSPLH
>TRBV7-9|TRBJ2-3
ASSKTGGTDTQY
>TRBV7-6|TRBJ1-2
ASSLGTGYGYT
>TRBV5-1|TRBJ2-5
ASSRTQGAYGPQETQY
>TRBV4-2|TRBJ2-1
ASSQGTTSGSSNEQF
>TRBV29-1|TRBJ2-1
SVDPGTGAYNEQF
>TRBV30|TRBJ1-4
AWTPGQGEKLF
>TRBV6-1|TRBJ2-3
ASSSGRTDTDTQY
>TRBV7-8|TRBJ1-4
ASSLGTRGGNEKLF
>TRBV7-2|TRBJ2-1
ASSFLLTNEQF
>TRBV19|TRBJ2-1
ASSIEPFAGQGRSEQF
>TRBV30|TRBJ1-2
AGDKAYGYT
>TRBV2|TRBJ1-1
ASCKRLEAF
>TRBV5-4|TRBJ2-1
ASSLAGQNNEQF
>TRBV7-2|TRBJ2-1
ASSLSGPLYNEQF
>TRBV4-3|TRBJ1-3
ASSQRTGLGNTIY
>TRBV4-2|TRBJ2-1
ASSQASGSYNEQF
>TRBV7-2|TRBJ2-5
ASSPATGGETQY